This T cell receptor (beta chain) originates from a study of blood T cell repertoires in COVID-19. Across the whole study: Sources were T cells, B-cell-depleted T cells, or PBMCs; the material itself was cDNA or gDNA.

Germline lookup yields CDR1 SGHNT and CDR2 YENEEA. J was trimmed by 7 bases and V by 6 bases; bases with no gene match: 7. This CDR3 contains 14 residues. Sequencing was performed with immunoSEQ multiplex PCR; in TCRdb, only in-frame clones are kept and a portion is missing. The sample consists of under 45,000 clones, 60% to 80% of them appearing once. Only one count was recorded for this clone. The receptor's source is a woman in her 70s with acute or convalescent COVID-19. The sample consisted of peripheral blood. V and J are TRBV11-3 and TRBJ2-1; 9 nucleotides match TRBD2. The chain's CDR3 is CASSSGTSSNEQFF. In DNA, the CDR3 is TGTGCCAGCAGTTCCGGGACTAGCAGTAATGAGCAGTTCTTC. Based on the CDR3 plus reference TRBV11-3 and TRBJ2-1, the full variable domain is EAGVVQSPRYKIIEKKQPVAFWCNPISGHNTLYWYLQNLGQGPELLIRYENEEAVDDSQLPKDRFSAERLKGVDSTLKIQPAELGDSAVYLCASSSGTSSNEQFFGPGTRLTVL.